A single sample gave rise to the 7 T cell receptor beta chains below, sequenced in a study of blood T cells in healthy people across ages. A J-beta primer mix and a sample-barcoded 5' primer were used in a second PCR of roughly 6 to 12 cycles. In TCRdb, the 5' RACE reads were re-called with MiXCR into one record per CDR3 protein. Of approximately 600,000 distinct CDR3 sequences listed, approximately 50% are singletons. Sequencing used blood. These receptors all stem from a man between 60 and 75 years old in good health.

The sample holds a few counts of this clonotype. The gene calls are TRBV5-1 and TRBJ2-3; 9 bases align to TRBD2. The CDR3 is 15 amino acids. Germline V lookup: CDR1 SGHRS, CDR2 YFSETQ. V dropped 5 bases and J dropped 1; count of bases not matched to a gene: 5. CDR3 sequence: CASRPSGDRTDTQYF. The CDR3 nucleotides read TGCGCCAGCAGGCCTAGCGGGGACCGCACAGATACGCAGTATTTT. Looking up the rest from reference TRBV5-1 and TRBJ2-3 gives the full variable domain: KAGVTQTPRYLIKTRGQQVTLSCSPISGHRSVSWYQQTPGQGLQFLFEYFSETQRNKGNFPGRFSGRQFSNSRSEMNVSTLELGDSALYLCASRPSGDRTDTQYFGPGTRLTVL.

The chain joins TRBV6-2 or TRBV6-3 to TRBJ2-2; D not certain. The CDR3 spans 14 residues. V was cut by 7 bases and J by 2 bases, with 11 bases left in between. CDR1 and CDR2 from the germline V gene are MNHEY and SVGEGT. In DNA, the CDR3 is TGTGCCAGCACCTCCCTTAAAAACACCGGGGAGCTGTTTTTT. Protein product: CASTSLKNTGELFF.

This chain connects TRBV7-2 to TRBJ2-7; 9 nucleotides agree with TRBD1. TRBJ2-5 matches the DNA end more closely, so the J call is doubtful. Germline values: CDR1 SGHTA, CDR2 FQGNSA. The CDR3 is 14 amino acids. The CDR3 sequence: CASRNTGGIETQYF. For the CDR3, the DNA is TGTGCCAGCAGGAACACAGGGGGCATTGAGACCCAGTACTTC.

In DNA form, the CDR3 reads TGTGCCAGCAGCCCGCGGACTAGCGGCCACACAGATACGCAGTATTTT. As protein: CASSPRTSGHTDTQYF. J is TRBJ2-3 and V is TRBV9; 10 bases line up with TRBD2. CDR1 and CDR2 (germline): SGDLS, YYNGEE. The CDR3 is 16 residues long. The V segment lost 4 bases and the J segment 2 bases; nucleotides outside the gene matches: 7.

The DNA of the CDR3 is TGCGCCAGCAGCCCAACCCCGGGGTACTACAACGAGCAGTACTTC. It is translated as CASSPTPGYYNEQYF. V usage is TRBV5-1 and J usage is TRBJ2-7; D might be TRBD2 (5 bases). CDR3 size: 15 residues. Germline V gene sequence: CDR1 SGHRS, CDR2 YFSETQ. V was shortened by 4 bases and J by 5 bases, with 19 bases between the two germline ends. Using reference TRBV5-1 and TRBJ2-7 for the parts outside the CDR3, the full variable domain is KAGVTQTPRYLIKTRGQQVTLSCSPISGHRSVSWYQQTPGQGLQFLFEYFSETQRNKGNFPGRFSGRQFSNSRSEMNVSTLELGDSALYLCASSPTPGYYNEQYFGPGTRLTVT.

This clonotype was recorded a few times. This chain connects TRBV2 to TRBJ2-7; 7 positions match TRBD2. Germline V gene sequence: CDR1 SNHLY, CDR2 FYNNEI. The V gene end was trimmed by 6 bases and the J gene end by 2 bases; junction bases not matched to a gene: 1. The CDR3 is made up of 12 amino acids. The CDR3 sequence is CASSRGAYEQYF. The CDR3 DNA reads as TGTGCCAGCAGCCGGGGGGCCTACGAGCAGTACTTC.

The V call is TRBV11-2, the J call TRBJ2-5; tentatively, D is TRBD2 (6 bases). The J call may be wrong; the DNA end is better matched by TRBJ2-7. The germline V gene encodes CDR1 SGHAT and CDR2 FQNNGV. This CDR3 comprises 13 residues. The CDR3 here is CASMRGADYEQYF. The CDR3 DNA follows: TGTGCCAGCATGCGGGGCGCGGACTACGAGCAGTACTTC.